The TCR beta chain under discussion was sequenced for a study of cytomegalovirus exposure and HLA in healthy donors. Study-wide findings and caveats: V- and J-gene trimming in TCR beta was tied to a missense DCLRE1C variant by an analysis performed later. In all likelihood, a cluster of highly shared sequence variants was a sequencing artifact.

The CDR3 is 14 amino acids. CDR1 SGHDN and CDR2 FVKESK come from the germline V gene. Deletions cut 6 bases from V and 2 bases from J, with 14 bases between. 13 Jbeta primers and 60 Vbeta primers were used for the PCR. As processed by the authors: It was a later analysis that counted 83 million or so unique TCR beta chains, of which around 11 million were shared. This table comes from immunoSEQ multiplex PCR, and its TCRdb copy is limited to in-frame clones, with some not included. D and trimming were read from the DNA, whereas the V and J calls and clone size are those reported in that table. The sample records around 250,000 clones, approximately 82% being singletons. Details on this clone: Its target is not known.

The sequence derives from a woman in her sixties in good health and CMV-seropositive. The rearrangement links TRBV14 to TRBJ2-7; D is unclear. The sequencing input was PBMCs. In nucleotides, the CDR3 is TGTGCCAGCAGTATTTTTGGGCCAACCTACGAGCAGTACTTC. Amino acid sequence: CASSIFGPTYEQYF.